This TCR beta chain is from a study of Tregs in tolerant kidney transplant recipients. In the case of this clone: Its antigen is as yet unknown.

Study-level results: Expanding Tregs on activated donor B cells appeared to best identify donor-specific TCRbeta clones. Findings come from small patient numbers and require larger validation. This study did not directly address biological reproducibility.

Repertoires were generated with immunoSEQ multiplex PCR, while TCRdb's copy carries only in-frame clones and drops some. The sample contains about 110,000 clones, 85% to 90% of which appear only once. The V end was cut by 0 bases, the J end by 1 base, with 5 bases between. The CDR3 has 14 amino acids. Germline V gives CDR1 SGHDT, CDR2 YYEEEE. The chain combines TRBV5-6 with TRBJ1-3; unclear D gene. The receptor comes from a human donor who received a combined kidney and bone marrow transplant. The source material was CD4+ T cells from blood, sampled before the transplant. The CDR3 reads CASSLDLSGNTIYF. The DNA for the CDR3 is TGTGCCAGCAGCTTGGATTTATCTGGAAACACCATATATTTT.